This entry lists 25 T cell receptor beta chains sequenced from one sample in a study of T cell responses to AZD1222 COVID-19 vaccine. The protocol was immunoSEQ multiplex PCR, while the TCRdb copy is restricted to in-frame clones and leaves out a portion. Of about 150,000 clones in the sample, 88% were seen once. Specimen: peripheral blood, collected on day 0 of AZD1222 vaccination. The source is an adult in good health.

This sequence joins TRBV5-6 and TRBJ1-1, with 11 bases lining up with TRBD1. V shed 3 bases, J shed 4 bases, and the junction held 2 bases outside the gene matches. The CDR3 totals 14 residues. CDR1 is SGHDT, CDR2 YYEEEE, per germline. The CDR3 sequence is CASSWDRGSTEAFF. The CDR3 bases are TGTGCCAGCAGCTGGGACAGGGGGAGCACTGAAGCTTTCTTT.

V is TRBV6-5 and J is TRBJ1-6, with D possibly TRBD1 on 5 matching bases. V lost 6 bases, J lost 4 bases, and 10 bases lay in between. The CDR3 loop spans 14 amino acids. Germline assignment: CDR1 MNHEY and CDR2 SVGAGI. CDR3 DNA sequence: TGTGCCAGCAGGGTAGAGGGGTATAATTCACCCCTCCACTTT. Translating it yields CASRVEGYNSPLHF.

This rearrangement joins TRBV4-2 to TRBJ2-3; no reliable D call. The CDR3 spans 15 residues. Trimming cost V 1 base and J 6 bases, with 14 bases left between them. CDR1 LGHNA and CDR2 YNFKEQ come from the germline V gene. The CDR3 nucleotides read TGTGCCAGCAGCCAAGGGGCCAGCCAAGCGGATACGCAGTATTTT. Its translation is CASSQGASQADTQYF.

This chain joins TRBV13 and TRBJ2-7; 8 nucleotides align to TRBD2. The CDR3 sequence is 16 residues long. Losses at the gene ends were 0 bases for V and 2 bases for J; bases not matched to a gene: 6. The germline V gene has CDR1 PRHDT and CDR2 FYEKMQ (reference sequence). DNA for the CDR3: TGTGCCAGCAGCTTAGGGAGCCTAGCGGGCACCTACGAGCAGTACTTC. This encodes CASSLGSLAGTYEQYF.

The chain has TRBV28 and TRBJ1-3; 7 positions match TRBD1. Germline V gene data show CDR1 as MDHEN and CDR2 as SYDVKM. The CDR3 contains 14 residues. The V gene end was trimmed by 3 bases and the J gene end by 4 bases; junction bases not matched to a gene: 3. This chain's CDR3 is CASSLTGTGNTIYF. For the CDR3, the DNA is TGTGCCAGCAGTTTGACAGGGACGGGAAACACCATATATTTT.

The V and J genes are TRBV5-6 and TRBJ2-1; no reliable D call. The CDR3 is 13 amino acids. V lost 0 bases to trimming and J lost 10 bases, with 11 bases between them. CDR1 and CDR2 from the germline V gene are SGHDT and YYEEEE. The CDR3 DNA reads TGTGCCAGCAGCTTGGCCGCTGCGCGAGAGCAGTTCTTC. Amino acids: CASSLAAAREQFF.

The rearrangement joins TRBV14 to TRBJ2-1, with 10 positions matching TRBD1. Germline V gene data show CDR1 as SGHDN and CDR2 as FVKESK. This CDR3 comprises 15 residues. After removal of 4 bases from V and 4 bases from J, the junction contained 4 bases not matched to a gene. This CDR3 is CASSRRTGGYNEQFF. Written as DNA, the CDR3 is TGTGCCAGCAGCCGACGGACAGGGGGGTACAATGAGCAGTTCTTC.

V gene TRBV7-3 combines with J gene TRBJ2-1; D may be TRBD1 (9 bases). The CDR3 covers 16 residues. Germline loops: CDR1 SGHTA, CDR2 FQGTGA. Trimming took off 5 bases at V and 8 bases at J, with 22 bases between the two ends. The CDR3 spells CASSPGTGRAGDEQFF. CDR3 coding DNA: TGTGCCAGCAGCCCCGGGACAGGGAGAGCGGGAGATGAGCAGTTCTTC.

The gene calls are TRBV2 and TRBJ2-7; D remains ambiguous. Germline V lookup: CDR1 SNHLY, CDR2 FYNNEI. CDR3 length equals 9 residues. V was trimmed by 8 bases and J by 3 bases, leaving 2 bases between them. CDR3 DNA: TGTGCCAGCGGCTACGAGCAGTACTTC. It encodes CASGYEQYF.

This chain joins TRBV11-3 and TRBJ1-4; perhaps TRBD1 as D (5 bases). Germline loops: CDR1 SGHNT, CDR2 YENEEA. Trimming took off 2 bases at V and 4 bases at J, with 11 bases between the two ends. The CDR3 has 15 residues. CDR3 nucleotide sequence: TGTGCCAGCAGCTTAATGGGGGGAAGTAATGAAAAACTGTTTTTT. As protein: CASSLMGGSNEKLFF.

The table lists this clone with a count of one. The same CDR3 is also encoded by other DNA sequences in this sample. The chain is built from TRBV6-5 and TRBJ1-2; 7 bases line up with TRBD1. The CDR3 spans 13 residues. The V gene end was trimmed by 2 bases and the J gene end by 8 bases; junction bases not matched to a gene: 5. Germline-derived CDR1 and CDR2 are MNHEY and SVGAGI. CDR3 protein: CASSYRQGGGYTF. The CDR3 nucleotides are TGTGCCAGCAGTTACCGACAGGGAGGGGGCTACACCTTC.

This clone was recorded a few times. V and J are TRBV6-2 or TRBV6-3 and TRBJ2-7; D tentatively reads TRBD1 or TRBD2 (5 bases each). CDR3 size: 13 residues. Germline V gives CDR1 MNHEY, CDR2 SVGEGT. V lost 2 bases and J lost 2, with 7 bases in between. The CDR3 reads CASSYTGPYEQYF. CDR3 bases: TGTGCCAGCAGTTACACGGGGCCCTACGAGCAGTACTTC.

The chain links TRBV2 to TRBJ2-3; tentatively, D is TRBD1 (6 bases). Germline CDR1 reads SNHLY; CDR2 reads FYNNEI. The germline V and J ends were trimmed by 7 bases and 6 bases, with 20 bases remaining between them. The CDR3 runs to 15 residues. Written as DNA, the CDR3 is TGTGCCAGCAATGGACGGGACACCGTGGGGGATACGCAGTATTTT. The encoded protein is CASNGRDTVGDTQYF.

The chain employs TRBV5-8 and TRBJ2-7; no definite D call. V shed 2 bases and J shed 4 bases, with 4 bases lying between them. The CDR3 covers 11 residues. Germline V CDR1 and CDR2: SGHTS, YDEGEE. The CDR3 DNA sequence: TGTGCCAGCAGCTTAACTTACGAGCAGTACTTC. This gives the protein CASSLTYEQYF.

The J gene is TRBJ2-2, the V gene TRBV19; D unclear. This CDR3 has 15 amino acids. Per the germline V gene, CDR1 is LNHDA and CDR2 is SQIVND (reference sequence). Trimming took 5 bases from V and 1 from J, leaving 11 bases between them. CDR3 region: CASSPRAGNTGELFF. The CDR3 DNA is TGTGCCAGTAGTCCCCGAGCCGGGAACACCGGGGAGCTGTTTTTT.

The chain joins TRBV19 to TRBJ1-2; 9 nucleotides agree with TRBD1. CDR1 is LNHDA, CDR2 SQIVND, per germline (reference sequence). CDR3 size: 15 residues. The trim removed 4 bases at V and 4 bases at J, leaving 7 bases unmatched. The CDR3 here is CASSTGQGRGYGYTF. The CDR3, as DNA: TGTGCCAGTAGTACTGGACAGGGGAGAGGCTATGGCTACACCTTC.

The chain joins TRBV10-3 to TRBJ2-1; TRBD2 matches 13 bases. Germline lookup yields CDR1 ENHRY and CDR2 SYGVKD. V was clipped by 10 bases and J by 5 bases; unmatched bases: 8. The CDR3 runs to 15 residues. DNA of the CDR3: TGTGCCACCACTCTCACTAGCGGGAGGGACAATGAGCAGTTCTTC. This translates into CATTLTSGRDNEQFF.

The chain carries TRBV5-1 and TRBJ1-6; no definite D call. Trimming shortened V by 3 bases and J by 8 bases, and 12 bases separated the two germline ends. The CDR3 runs 14 residues. Germline V lookup: CDR1 SGHRS, CDR2 YFSETQ. This CDR3 is CASSSGQTDSPLHF. The CDR3 DNA reads TGCGCCAGCAGCTCCGGCCAAACGGATTCACCCCTCCACTTT.

The chain couples TRBV5-1 to TRBJ2-7, with 8 bases that match TRBD2. Unmatched junction bases numbered 6, after V lost 0 bases and J lost 4 bases. The CDR3 loop spans 15 amino acids. Germline CDR1 reads SGHRS; CDR2 reads YFSETQ. This chain's CDR3 is CASSLVGLAGYEQYF. Written as DNA, the CDR3 is TGCGCCAGCAGCTTGGTCGGGCTAGCGGGTTACGAGCAGTACTTC.

The gene calls are TRBV30 and TRBJ1-5; 7 nucleotides align to TRBD1. Germline values: CDR1 GTSNPN, CDR2 SVGIG (reference sequence). With V trimmed by 0 bases and J by 6 bases, 8 bases remained unmatched. The CDR3 consists of 15 residues. As DNA, the CDR3 is TGTGCCTGGAGTGTGGGTAACAGGGGAGGTCAGCCCCAGCATTTT. Its protein product is CAWSVGNRGGQPQHF.

The chain links TRBV27 to TRBJ2-7; 8 nucleotides line up with TRBD1. The germline gives CDR1 MNHEY, CDR2 SMNVEV (reference sequence). Trimming took 5 bases from V and 1 from J; bases not matched to a gene: 10. This CDR3 is built from 16 residues. The CDR3 protein is CASSPSPDRASYEQYF. The CDR3 region has the DNA TGTGCCAGCAGTCCCTCCCCGGACAGGGCTTCCTACGAGCAGTACTTC.

The chain couples TRBV7-9 to TRBJ1-5; D gene unclear. Trimming took 0 bases from V and 9 from J, leaving 12 bases between them. CDR1 is SEHNR, CDR2 FQNEAQ, per germline (reference sequence). The CDR3 totals 14 residues. CDR3 in DNA: TGTGCCAGCAGCTTAGCGGGCCGCAATGGGCCCCAGCATTTT. Protein product: CASSLAGRNGPQHF.

The chain joins TRBV19 to TRBJ1-1; no reliable D call. From germline, CDR1 is LNHDA and CDR2 SQIVND (reference sequence). V lost 5 bases and J 2 bases, leaving 12 bases between the germline ends. This CDR3 is 14 amino acids long. CDR3 DNA: TGTGCCAGTAGTCCGTTGACACTAAACACTGAAGCTTTCTTT. Its protein product is CASSPLTLNTEAFF. The full variable domain, its missing parts supplied by reference TRBV19 and TRBJ1-1, is DGGITQSPKYLFRKEGQNVTLSCEQNLNHDAMYWYRQDPGQGLRLIYYSQIVNDFQKGDIAEGYSVSREKKESFPLTVTSAQKNPTAFYLCASSPLTLNTEAFFGQGTRLTVV.

This clone appeared a few times. The DNA for the CDR3 is TGTGCCAGCAGGAAGCTACCGGGCGGGGAGCTGTTTTTT. Translated: CASRKLPGGELFF. The rearrangement uses TRBV28 and TRBJ2-2; D not certain. The CDR3 extends over 13 amino acids. Germline lookup yields CDR1 MDHEN and CDR2 SYDVKM. V lost 6 bases to trimming and J lost 7 bases, with 12 bases between them.

The genes are TRBV5-6 and TRBJ1-1; possibly TRBD1 for D (5 bases). Germline assignment: CDR1 SGHDT and CDR2 YYEEEE. The CDR3 contains 14 residues. Between the trimmed V and J ends, which lost 3 bases and 5 bases, there was a span of 14 bases. The CDR3 DNA follows: TGTGCCAGCAGCTGGGGGGTGGTAGGGACTGAAGCTTTCTTT. Encoded protein: CASSWGVVGTEAFF.